Listed below are T cell receptor beta chains from one sample, sequenced in a study of T cell repertoires in cytomegalovirus infection. These receptors' antigens are unknown. TCRdb called the reads again in MiXCR, with one record for every CDR3 protein. Altogether roughly 80,000 distinct CDR3 sequences are present, 20% to 30% being singletons, with the ten largest covering 50%. The sequencing used CD8+ T cells from cultured PBMCs, collected from culture after CMV antigen stimulation. These receptors were obtained from a human donor in good health (CMV status not recorded). Some clones in this sample may be carry-over from other donors' samples. Each CDR3 is given without its conserved first and last residue.

V | CDR3
TRBV2 | AKAAENNSPLH
TRBV12-3/TRBV12-4 | ASSLEDMAGSYGYT
TRBV6-1 | ASTLRGAALTEAF
TRBV5-1 | ASSLMVAGAQY
TRBV10-3 | AISEVADTQY
TRBV27 | ASSLGQGFYNEQF
TRBV7-2 | ASSLGAGLDEQY
TRBV19 | ASSSRTSIGQF
TRBV12-3/TRBV12-4 | ASSYLSYEQY
TRBV6-2/TRBV6-3 | ASSPTTGEGYNEQF
TRBV12-3/TRBV12-4 | ASSLGQNTDTQY
TRBV6-6 | ASSPAHGYT
TRBV5-1 | ASSFRRHAGPPQIGELF
TRBV27 | ASSVSGNSYEQY
TRBV19 | ASSPRDRLFNQPQH
TRBV12-3/TRBV12-4 | ASSRGAINYNEQF
TRBV4-3 | ASSQGGLEGHYT
TRBV30 | AWSEGNTEAF
TRBV12-5 | ASGRGRNTEAF
TRBV7-9 | ASTHPTSGNHEQY
TRBV7-3 | ASSRGRGGQF
TRBV28 | AGSPRGGTDTQY